Detailed here is one T cell receptor (beta chain). TCRdb reworked the 5' RACE reads into one entry per CDR3 protein, no DNA. The table lists more than 400,000 distinct CDR3 sequences. Germline lookup yields CDR1 SGHTA and CDR2 FQGTGA. This CDR3 spans 17 amino acids. The data belong to a study of T cells expressing NK-cell markers. Study in general: Repertoire data for TCR beta were derived from sorted T cells (CD3+CD56+NKG2C+, CD3+CD56+NKG2C- and CD3+CD56-NKG2C+).

The sample taken for sequencing was blood T cells: a sorted CD56 or NKG2C T cell subset, CD4+ or CD8+ T cells, or bulk PBMC T cells (not recorded which). The origin of this receptor is a woman aged 18-69 years in good health. The chain couples TRBV7-3 to TRBJ2-2. This chain's CDR3 is CASTKQRAGSNTGELFF.